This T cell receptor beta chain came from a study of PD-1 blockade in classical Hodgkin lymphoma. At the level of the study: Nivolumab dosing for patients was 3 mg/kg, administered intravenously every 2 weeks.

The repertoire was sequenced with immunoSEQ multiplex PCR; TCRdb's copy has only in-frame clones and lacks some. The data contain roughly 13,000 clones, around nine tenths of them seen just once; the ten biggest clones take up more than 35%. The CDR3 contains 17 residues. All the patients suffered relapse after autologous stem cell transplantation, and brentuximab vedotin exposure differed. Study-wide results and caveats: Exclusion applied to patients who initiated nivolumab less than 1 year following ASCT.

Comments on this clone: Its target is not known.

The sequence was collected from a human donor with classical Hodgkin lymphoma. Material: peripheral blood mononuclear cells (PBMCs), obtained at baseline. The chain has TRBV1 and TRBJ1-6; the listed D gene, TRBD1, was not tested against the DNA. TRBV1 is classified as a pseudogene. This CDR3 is CTCTRGDYSSYNSPLHF. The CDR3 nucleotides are TGCACCTGCACCAGGGGAGATTATAGCTCCTATAATTCACCCCTCCACTTT.